This TCR beta chain was recorded in a study of OX40 agonist ivuxolimab in advanced cancers. The method was immunoSEQ multiplex PCR; TCRdb's version includes in-frame clones alone and lacks a portion of them. The data hold over 100,000 clones, with 80% to 90% observed a single time. CDR3 size: 15 residues. CDR1 SGDLS and CDR2 YYNGEE come from the germline V gene. Trimming pared 0 bases from V and 2 bases from J, leaving 12 bases between. For this clone: The antigen remains undetermined.

General study findings and limits: Those patients achieving a partial response at 0.1-3.0 mg/kg showed among the lowest clonal expansion. At 0.1 to 3.0 mg/kg, CD4+ and CD8+ blood T cells expanded clonally by week 6.

This TCR derives from an adult with an advanced solid tumor such as melanoma, head and neck, liver or kidney cancer. This specimen consisted of CD4+ or CD8+ T cells sorted from blood, obtained in a trial of the OX40 agonist ivuxolimab. This chain uses TRBV9 with TRBJ2-7; D perhaps matches TRBD2 (6 bases). The CDR3 region has the DNA TGTGCCAGCAGCGTAGCGGCGGGGAACGCCTACGAGCAGTACTTC. It specifies CASSVAAGNAYEQYF.